The 5 T cell receptor beta chains listed next were all sequenced from one sample in a study of glioma-infiltrating T cells after dendritic cell vaccination. Assay used: immunoSEQ multiplex PCR; TCRdb lists only in-frame clones, some missing. The sample has about 46,000 clones, 89% seen once. This sample's time point: after dendritic cell vaccination, including at tumor progression/relapse. This specimen was blood, taken after dendritic cell vaccination. Every receptor here comes from a human donor with glioblastoma.

The chain couples TRBV11-2 to TRBJ2-6; 11 bases are a match to TRBD1. Germline trimming cut 5 bases from V and 2 bases from J; bases unmatched to any gene: 11. The CDR3 is made up of 19 amino acids. The V gene's germline CDR1 is SGHAT and CDR2 FQNNGV. CDR3 in amino acids: CASSPFFGQGAAGANVLTF. As DNA, the CDR3 is TGTGCCAGCAGCCCGTTCTTCGGACAGGGGGCTGCTGGGGCCAACGTCCTGACTTTC.

This chain connects TRBV28 to TRBJ2-7; D is ambiguous. CDR1 and CDR2 (germline): MDHEN, SYDVKM. Trimming took 3 bases from V and 6 from J, leaving 6 bases between them. The CDR3 length is 11 residues. The CDR3 spells CASSFNSEQYF. CDR3 DNA: TGTGCCAGCAGTTTTAATAGCGAGCAGTACTTC.

The chain joins TRBV5-1 to TRBJ2-1, with D possibly matching TRBD2 (7 bases). This CDR3 has 19 amino acids. The germline V and J ends were trimmed by 0 bases and 4 bases, with 23 bases remaining between them. CDR1 SGHRS and CDR2 YFSETQ come from the germline V gene. In DNA, the CDR3 is TGCGCCAGCAGCTTGGACAGGGAGAGGTCGGGCGGGAGTTACAATGAGCAGTTCTTC. Protein product: CASSLDRERSGGSYNEQFF.

This rearrangement joins TRBV19 to TRBJ1-5; a weak D match, TRBD1 (6 bases). V was cut by 6 bases and J by 4 bases, with 13 bases left in between. There are 14 residues in the CDR3. Germline V CDR1 and CDR2: LNHDA, SQIVND (reference sequence). CDR3 in amino acids: CASRTTQGNQPQHF. DNA of the CDR3: TGTGCCAGTAGGACCACACAGGGAAATCAGCCCCAGCATTTT.

The V gene is TRBV27, the J gene TRBJ1-6, with no clear D. The CDR3 runs 14 residues. The germline gives CDR1 MNHEY, CDR2 SMNVEV (reference sequence). Trimming stripped 3 bases from V and 10 bases from J, with 13 bases between. CDR3 sequence (DNA): TGTGCCAGCAGTTTTGGTAGGGAGGACTCACCCCTCCACTTT. Protein: CASSFGREDSPLHF.